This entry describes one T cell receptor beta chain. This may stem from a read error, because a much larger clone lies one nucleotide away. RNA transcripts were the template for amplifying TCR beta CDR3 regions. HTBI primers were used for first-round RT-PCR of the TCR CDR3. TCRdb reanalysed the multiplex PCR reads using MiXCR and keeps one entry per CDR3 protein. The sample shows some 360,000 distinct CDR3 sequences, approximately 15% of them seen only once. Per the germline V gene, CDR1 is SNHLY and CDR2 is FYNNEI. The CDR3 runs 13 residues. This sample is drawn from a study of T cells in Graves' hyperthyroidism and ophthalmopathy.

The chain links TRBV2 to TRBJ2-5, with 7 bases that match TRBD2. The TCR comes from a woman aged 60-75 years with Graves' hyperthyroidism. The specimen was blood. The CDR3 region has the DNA TGTGCCAGCTCGGGAGGTGTACAAGAGGCCCAGTACTTC. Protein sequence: CASSGGVQEAQYF.